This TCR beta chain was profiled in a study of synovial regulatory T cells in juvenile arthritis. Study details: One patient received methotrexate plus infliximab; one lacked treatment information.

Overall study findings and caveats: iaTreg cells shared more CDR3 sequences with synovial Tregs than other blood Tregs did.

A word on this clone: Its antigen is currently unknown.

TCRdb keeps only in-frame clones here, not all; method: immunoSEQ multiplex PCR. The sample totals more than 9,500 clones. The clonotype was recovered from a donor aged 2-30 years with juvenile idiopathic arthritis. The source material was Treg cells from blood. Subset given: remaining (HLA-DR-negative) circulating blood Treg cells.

The CDR3 region is CASSRRVAKNIQYF. The chain has TRBV28 and TRBJ2-4; absent DNA, TCRdb's TRBD2 call cannot be checked. Germline CDR1 is MDHEN and CDR2 is SYDVKM. CDR3 size: 14 residues. DNA was not recorded.